The next 27 T cell receptor beta chains were all read from a single sample in a study of shared clonotypes between healthy human individuals (dated by TCRdb to 2019 to 2021). The library came from the immunoSEQ multiplex PCR assay. Sourced from immuneACCESS, this table was stored by TCRdb with only in-frame sequences that have V and J called. A share of the clones is absent; for the studies checked, an unresolved V gene accounts for under half, and the remainder has no known explanation. A total of some 1,400,000 clones appear in this sample, around 95% of them only once. The leading ten clones occupy more than 0.9% of the sample. Sequencing was carried out using naive CD4+ T cells sorted from blood. The label giving this sample's cell subset or site can be read as: CD45RA+ positively selected. The receptors derive from a man in his thirties or forties in good health.

The chain has TRBV19 and TRBJ2-5; D is perhaps TRBD1 (6 bases). V lost 6 bases and J 5 bases, leaving 10 bases between the germline ends. This CDR3 has 12 residues. Germline V CDR1 and CDR2: LNHDA, SQIVND (reference sequence). The CDR3 loop reads CASRGGGETQYF. The CDR3, as DNA: TGTGCCAGTAGAGGGGGTGGGGAGACCCAGTACTTC.

CDR3 bases: TGTGCCAGCATACTCGGGACAGGGGGCTACAATGAGCAGTTCTTC. This gives the protein CASILGTGGYNEQFF. This rearrangement joins TRBV6-1 to TRBJ2-1, with TRBD1 matching 11 bases. V shed 7 bases and J 3 bases; nucleotides not matched to a gene: 5. The CDR3 consists of 15 residues. In germline, CDR1 is MNHNS, CDR2 SASEGT.

The chain is built from TRBV7-9 and TRBJ2-5; 8 bases are shared with TRBD1. This CDR3 region has 14 residues. Germline loops: CDR1 SEHNR, CDR2 FQNEAQ (reference sequence). Trimming cost V 3 bases and J 5 bases; bases outside gene matches: 5. DNA of the CDR3: TGTGCCAGCAGCTTTCAGGGGGCGTATGAGACCCAGTACTTC. Translating it yields CASSFQGAYETQYF.

The chain joins TRBV10-1 to TRBJ2-5, with 8 bases aligning to TRBD1. Germline CDR1 reads WNHNN; CDR2 reads SYGVQD (reference sequence). This CDR3 spans 15 amino acids. The junction had 8 bases not matched to a gene; V was cut back by 6 bases and J by 2 bases. The CDR3 region is CASSSTRTGQETQYF. The CDR3 DNA is TGCGCCAGCAGCTCCACAAGGACAGGGCAAGAGACCCAGTACTTC.

Points on this clone: The sample contains more than one DNA sequence encoding this CDR3. V and J are TRBV18 and TRBJ2-7, with no clear D. There are 11 residues in the CDR3. Germline V gives CDR1 KGHSH, CDR2 LQKENI. The V and J ends lost 6 bases and 5 bases respectively, with 8 bases between them. The CDR3 nucleotides are TGTGCCAGCTCTCTAAAGGACGAGCAGTACTTC. Translated, it gives CASSLKDEQYF.

Concerning this clone: This CDR3 is also generated by other DNA sequences in the sample. This chain links TRBV5-1 with TRBJ1-1; D call uncertain. Per germline, CDR1 SGHRS and CDR2 YFSETQ. CDR3 size: 13 residues. Deletions cut 0 bases from V and 1 base from J, with 4 bases between. CDR3 sequence reads: CASSLEENTEAFF. CDR3 nucleotides: TGCGCCAGCAGCTTGGAGGAGAACACTGAAGCTTTCTTT.

As concerns this clone: In the same sample, other DNA sequences code for this CDR3. The J gene is TRBJ2-5, the V gene TRBV5-1; tentative D call: TRBD1 (5 bases). The CDR3 covers 13 residues. Trimming stripped 0 bases from V and 5 bases from J, with 8 bases between. CDR1 SGHRS and CDR2 YFSETQ come from the germline V gene. The CDR3 nucleotides are TGCGCCAGCAGCTTGGGTAGGGGTGAGACCCAGTACTTC. Translating gives CASSLGRGETQYF.

This clone was seen a single time. The chain carries TRBV19 and TRBJ1-5; D is perhaps TRBD1 (6 bases). Germline CDR1 is LNHDA and CDR2 is SQIVND (reference sequence). V lost 5 bases to trimming and J lost 0 bases, with 20 bases between them. There are 18 residues in the CDR3. CDR3 nucleotides: TGTGCCAGTAGTCCCTTCCCGCCACAGGGAGTTAGCAATCAGCCCCAGCATTTT. Translated: CASSPFPPQGVSNQPQHF.

The chain carries TRBV7-9 and TRBJ1-3, with 10 positions matching TRBD1. Germline-derived CDR1 and CDR2 are SEHNR and FQNEAQ (reference sequence). This CDR3 has 15 residues. The ends lost 6 bases at V and 0 bases at J; junction bases unmatched: 2. Here the CDR3 reads CASRRTGGSGNTIYF. Here the CDR3 DNA reads TGTGCCAGCAGAAGGACAGGGGGCTCTGGAAACACCATATATTTT.

V gene TRBV30 combines with J gene TRBJ2-2; perhaps TRBD2 as D (6 bases). Trimming pared 2 bases from V and 4 bases from J, leaving 17 bases between. Germline CDR1 GTSNPN, CDR2 SVGIG (reference sequence). The CDR3 runs to 16 residues. For the CDR3, the DNA is TGTGCCTGGAGTAGGAGGCGGGACGGCGCCACCGGGGAGCTGTTTTTT. Translation gives CAWSRRRDGATGELFF.

CDR3 DNA: TGTGCCAGCAGCTTAGCGCTTGGGGGCGTGTATGGCTACACCTTC. Translation gives CASSLALGGVYGYTF. This chain links TRBV7-2 with TRBJ1-2; tentatively, D is TRBD1 (6 bases). V was clipped by 0 bases and J by 5 bases, with 13 bases between them. Germline CDR1 is SGHTA and CDR2 is FQGNSA. This CDR3 contains 15 residues. Together with reference TRBV7-2 and TRBJ1-2, the CDR3 gives the full variable domain: GAGVSQSPSNKVTEKGKDVELRCDPISGHTALYWYRQSLGQGLEFLIYFQGNSAPDKSGLPSDRFSAERTGGSVSTLTIQRTQQEDSAVYLCASSLALGGVYGYTFGSGTRLTVV.

This clone was counted between two and nine times. The CDR3 DNA sequence: TGTGCCAGCAGAGGAGGCAGGGGACTGGGCTACACCTTC. It codes for CASRGGRGLGYTF. The chain combines TRBV6-5 with TRBJ1-2, with D possibly TRBD1 on 6 matching bases. Germline CDR1 reads MNHEY; CDR2 reads SVGAGI. Trimming cost V 6 bases and J 8 bases, with 16 bases left between them. The CDR3 has 13 amino acids.

The V call is TRBV25-1, the J call TRBJ2-3; perhaps TRBD1 as D (6 bases). CDR3 length: 13 amino acids. Trimming shortened V by 3 bases and J by 5 bases, and 9 bases separated the two germline ends. Germline V gene lookup returns CDR1 MGHDK and CDR2 SYGVNS. The CDR3 protein is CASSDSRGDTQYF. In nucleotides, the CDR3 is TGTGCCAGCAGTGATTCCAGGGGAGATACGCAGTATTTT.

This clone was observed a single time. CDR3 sequence reads: CASSPAKARSYNEQFF. The CDR3 nucleotides are TGTGCCAGCAGCCCGGCCAAGGCTAGGTCCTACAATGAGCAGTTCTTC. The V and J genes are TRBV5-4 and TRBJ2-1; the D is unclear. The germline V gene encodes CDR1 SGHNT and CDR2 YYREEE (reference sequence). Trimming pared 4 bases from V and 1 base from J, leaving 15 bases between. This CDR3 has 16 amino acids.

This chain connects TRBV4-1 to TRBJ1-4; possibly TRBD1 for D (5 bases). CDR1 and CDR2 from the germline V gene are MGHRA and YSYEKL. V lost 0 bases to trimming and J lost 17 bases, with 19 bases between them. This CDR3 has 14 residues. The CDR3 DNA sequence: TGCGCCAGCAGCCAAGATCCGAATGAGGGGACTTCTTTTTTT. Its protein is CASSQDPNEGTSFF.

The chain combines TRBV10-3 with TRBJ2-3; D is unclear. V dropped 0 bases and J dropped 0 bases, with 4 bases sitting between them. Germline CDR1 is ENHRY and CDR2 is SYGVKD. This CDR3 is built from 14 residues. The CDR3 sequence is CAISESPSTDTQYF. The CDR3 nucleotides read TGTGCCATCAGTGAGTCACCTAGCACAGATACGCAGTATTTT.

The CDR3 nucleotides are TGTGCCAGCAGTTCCTCTGGGCGGTCTAGCACAGATACGCAGTATTTT. Translation gives CASSSSGRSSTDTQYF. This chain connects TRBV6-5 to TRBJ2-3; D unclear. V was clipped by 4 bases and J by 0 bases, with 14 bases between them. CDR1 is MNHEY and CDR2 is SVGAGI in the germline V gene. CDR3 length equals 16 residues.

This clone occurred once. The V gene is TRBV7-8, the J gene TRBJ1-1; 9 positions agree with TRBD1. V gave up 4 bases and J gave up 8 bases; unmatched junction bases: 2. Germline V lookup: CDR1 SGHVS, CDR2 FQNEAQ. The CDR3 consists of 12 residues. CDR3 amino acids: CASSSGTGEAFF. The DNA of the CDR3 is TGTGCCAGCAGCTCCGGGACAGGGGAAGCTTTCTTT.

The chain recombines TRBV5-1 with TRBJ1-2, with D unclear. CDR3 size: 14 residues. The germline V and J ends were trimmed by 0 bases and 6 bases, with 12 bases remaining between them. Germline CDR1 reads SGHRS; CDR2 reads YFSETQ. CDR3 coding DNA: TGCGCCAGCAGCTTGGACGGTAGGGTCGATGGCTACACCTTC. It is translated as CASSLDGRVDGYTF.

The V gene is TRBV5-1, the J gene TRBJ2-1, with TRBD2 matching 8 bases. The CDR3 runs to 16 residues. V shed 4 bases and J 8 bases; nucleotides not matched to a gene: 14. The germline gives CDR1 SGHRS, CDR2 YFSETQ. The CDR3 DNA reads as TGCGCCAGCAGCCCCCGGCTGGCGGGAGGTATCGATGAGCAGTTCTTC. Amino acid sequence: CASSPRLAGGIDEQFF.

V gene TRBV16 combines with J gene TRBJ1-2; 7 bases are a match to TRBD1. CDR3 size: 13 residues. V lost 4 bases to trimming and J lost 5 bases; unmatched junction nucleotides: 4. The V gene's germline CDR1 is KGHSY and CDR2 FQNENV. The CDR3 nucleotides read TGTGCCAGCAGCCGCGACAGGGTGTATGGCTACACCTTC. It yields the protein CASSRDRVYGYTF.

The chain recombines TRBV5-1 with TRBJ2-7; 8 nucleotides match TRBD2. Germline CDR1 and CDR2: SGHRS and YFSETQ. CDR3 size: 14 residues. Unmatched junction bases numbered 10, after V lost 4 bases and J lost 7 bases. The CDR3 region is CASSAGGAPLEQYF. As DNA, the CDR3 is TGCGCCAGCAGCGCGGGGGGTGCCCCTTTGGAGCAGTACTTC.

The rearrangement uses TRBV6-6 and TRBJ2-1; possibly TRBD1 for D (6 bases). The CDR3 totals 11 residues. With 6 bases removed from V and 12 bases from J, the gap between germline ends came to 12 bases. Germline-derived CDR1 and CDR2 are MNHNY and SVGAGI (reference sequence). The CDR3 region is CASSAGASQFF. CDR3 DNA: TGTGCCAGCAGCGCAGGGGCTTCGCAGTTCTTC.

The genes are TRBV6-5 and TRBJ1-4; D is possibly TRBD1 (5 bases). The V and J ends lost 6 bases and 3 bases respectively, with 14 bases between them. Germline V gene lookup returns CDR1 MNHEY and CDR2 SVGAGI. CDR3 size: 15 residues. The CDR3 sequence: CASRFQGFPNEKLFF. Written as DNA, the CDR3 is TGTGCCAGCAGATTTCAGGGCTTCCCTAATGAAAAACTGTTTTTT.

The CDR3 region has the DNA TGTGCCAGCAGTCCCGGGGGAGCTACCTACGAGCAGTACTTC. Its translation: CASSPGGATYEQYF. This chain connects TRBV2 to TRBJ2-7; weak D call: TRBD2 (6 bases). This CDR3 has 14 amino acids. The germline V gene encodes CDR1 SNHLY and CDR2 FYNNEI. The V gene lost 5 bases and the J gene lost 2 bases, with 13 bases spanning the gap.

This clone was counted once. The chain is built from TRBV28 and TRBJ2-2; no clear D gene. The CDR3 runs 16 residues. The germline V gene encodes CDR1 MDHEN and CDR2 SYDVKM. V lost 2 bases and J lost 2, with 12 bases in between. The CDR3 nucleotides are TGTGCCAGCAGTTTAGACCCCTCCCCCAACACCGGGGAGCTGTTTTTT. Translating gives CASSLDPSPNTGELFF.

J is TRBJ2-5 and V is TRBV2; D not resolved. The CDR3 is made up of 14 amino acids. Germline lookup yields CDR1 SNHLY and CDR2 FYNNEI. V lost 4 bases and J lost 0, with 9 bases in between. The CDR3 loop is CASSGANYQETQYF. The CDR3 bases are TGTGCCAGCAGTGGGGCCAATTACCAAGAGACCCAGTACTTC.